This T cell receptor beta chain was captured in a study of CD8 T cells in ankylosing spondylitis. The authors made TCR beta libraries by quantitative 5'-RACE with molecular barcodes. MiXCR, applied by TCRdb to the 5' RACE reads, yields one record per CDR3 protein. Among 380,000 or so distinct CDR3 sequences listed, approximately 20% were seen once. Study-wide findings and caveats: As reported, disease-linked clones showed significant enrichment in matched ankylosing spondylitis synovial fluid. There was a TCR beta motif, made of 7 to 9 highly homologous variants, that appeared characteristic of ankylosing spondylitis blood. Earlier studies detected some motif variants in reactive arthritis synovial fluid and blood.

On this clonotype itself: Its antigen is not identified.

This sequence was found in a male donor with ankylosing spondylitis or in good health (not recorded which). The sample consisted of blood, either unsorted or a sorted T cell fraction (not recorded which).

In DNA, the CDR3 is TGTGCCTGGAACAGGGTTATGACAGATACGCAGTATTTT. Its translation is CAWNRVMTDTQYF. The chain uses TRBV30 and TRBJ2-3; tentative D call: TRBD1 (6 bases). Trimming removed 4 bases from V and 3 bases from J, with 11 bases in between. Germline values: CDR1 GTSNPN, CDR2 SVGIG (reference sequence). The CDR3 is made up of 13 amino acids.